This is a list of T cell receptor beta chains from one sample in a study of siplizumab effects on memory and regulatory T cells. The repertoire was sequenced with immunoSEQ multiplex PCR; TCRdb's copy has only in-frame clones and lacks some. The repertoire holds 57,000 or so clones, with over 90% as singletons. The sequencing input was CD8+ T cells sorted from blood. The receptors stem from a human donor in good health. Each CDR3 is given with its conserved first and last residue.

J gene | V gene | CDR3 protein
TRBJ2-7 | TRBV5-1 | CASRGDGSYEQYF
TRBJ2-7 | TRBV27 | CASNGRSSYEQYF
TRBJ2-6 | TRBV5-4 | CASSLLFSGANVLTF
TRBJ2-2 | TRBV9 | CASSVGGTGELFF
TRBJ1-1 | TRBV15 | CATSRSGRGAFF
TRBJ2-7 | TRBV27 | CASSLLGASYEQYF
TRBJ2-1 | TRBV30 | CAWTEGGRTQFF
TRBJ2-7 | TRBV28 | CASSLTGSYEQYF
TRBJ1-1 | TRBV19 | CASMTGGTEAFF
TRBJ1-1 | TRBV28 | CASSFLPGTGVNTEAFF
TRBJ2-7 | TRBV19 | CATRVREGYEQYF
TRBJ2-1 | TRBV29-1 | CSGLGGTLDNEQFF
TRBJ2-2 | TRBV9 | CASSSEDRGVSGELFF
TRBJ2-3 | TRBV9 | CASIPGTGSTDTQYF
TRBJ2-7 | TRBV27 | CASSLKLAGAYEQYF
TRBJ2-2 | TRBV5-4 | CAGRQDNTGELFF
TRBJ2-3 | TRBV6-1 | CASSEEVPDTQYF
TRBJ2-7 | TRBV27 | CASSKRTRTYEQYF
TRBJ1-2 | TRBV11-2 | CASSLGVGAGYTF
TRBJ1-5 | TRBV2 | CASTGAGNPEPQHF